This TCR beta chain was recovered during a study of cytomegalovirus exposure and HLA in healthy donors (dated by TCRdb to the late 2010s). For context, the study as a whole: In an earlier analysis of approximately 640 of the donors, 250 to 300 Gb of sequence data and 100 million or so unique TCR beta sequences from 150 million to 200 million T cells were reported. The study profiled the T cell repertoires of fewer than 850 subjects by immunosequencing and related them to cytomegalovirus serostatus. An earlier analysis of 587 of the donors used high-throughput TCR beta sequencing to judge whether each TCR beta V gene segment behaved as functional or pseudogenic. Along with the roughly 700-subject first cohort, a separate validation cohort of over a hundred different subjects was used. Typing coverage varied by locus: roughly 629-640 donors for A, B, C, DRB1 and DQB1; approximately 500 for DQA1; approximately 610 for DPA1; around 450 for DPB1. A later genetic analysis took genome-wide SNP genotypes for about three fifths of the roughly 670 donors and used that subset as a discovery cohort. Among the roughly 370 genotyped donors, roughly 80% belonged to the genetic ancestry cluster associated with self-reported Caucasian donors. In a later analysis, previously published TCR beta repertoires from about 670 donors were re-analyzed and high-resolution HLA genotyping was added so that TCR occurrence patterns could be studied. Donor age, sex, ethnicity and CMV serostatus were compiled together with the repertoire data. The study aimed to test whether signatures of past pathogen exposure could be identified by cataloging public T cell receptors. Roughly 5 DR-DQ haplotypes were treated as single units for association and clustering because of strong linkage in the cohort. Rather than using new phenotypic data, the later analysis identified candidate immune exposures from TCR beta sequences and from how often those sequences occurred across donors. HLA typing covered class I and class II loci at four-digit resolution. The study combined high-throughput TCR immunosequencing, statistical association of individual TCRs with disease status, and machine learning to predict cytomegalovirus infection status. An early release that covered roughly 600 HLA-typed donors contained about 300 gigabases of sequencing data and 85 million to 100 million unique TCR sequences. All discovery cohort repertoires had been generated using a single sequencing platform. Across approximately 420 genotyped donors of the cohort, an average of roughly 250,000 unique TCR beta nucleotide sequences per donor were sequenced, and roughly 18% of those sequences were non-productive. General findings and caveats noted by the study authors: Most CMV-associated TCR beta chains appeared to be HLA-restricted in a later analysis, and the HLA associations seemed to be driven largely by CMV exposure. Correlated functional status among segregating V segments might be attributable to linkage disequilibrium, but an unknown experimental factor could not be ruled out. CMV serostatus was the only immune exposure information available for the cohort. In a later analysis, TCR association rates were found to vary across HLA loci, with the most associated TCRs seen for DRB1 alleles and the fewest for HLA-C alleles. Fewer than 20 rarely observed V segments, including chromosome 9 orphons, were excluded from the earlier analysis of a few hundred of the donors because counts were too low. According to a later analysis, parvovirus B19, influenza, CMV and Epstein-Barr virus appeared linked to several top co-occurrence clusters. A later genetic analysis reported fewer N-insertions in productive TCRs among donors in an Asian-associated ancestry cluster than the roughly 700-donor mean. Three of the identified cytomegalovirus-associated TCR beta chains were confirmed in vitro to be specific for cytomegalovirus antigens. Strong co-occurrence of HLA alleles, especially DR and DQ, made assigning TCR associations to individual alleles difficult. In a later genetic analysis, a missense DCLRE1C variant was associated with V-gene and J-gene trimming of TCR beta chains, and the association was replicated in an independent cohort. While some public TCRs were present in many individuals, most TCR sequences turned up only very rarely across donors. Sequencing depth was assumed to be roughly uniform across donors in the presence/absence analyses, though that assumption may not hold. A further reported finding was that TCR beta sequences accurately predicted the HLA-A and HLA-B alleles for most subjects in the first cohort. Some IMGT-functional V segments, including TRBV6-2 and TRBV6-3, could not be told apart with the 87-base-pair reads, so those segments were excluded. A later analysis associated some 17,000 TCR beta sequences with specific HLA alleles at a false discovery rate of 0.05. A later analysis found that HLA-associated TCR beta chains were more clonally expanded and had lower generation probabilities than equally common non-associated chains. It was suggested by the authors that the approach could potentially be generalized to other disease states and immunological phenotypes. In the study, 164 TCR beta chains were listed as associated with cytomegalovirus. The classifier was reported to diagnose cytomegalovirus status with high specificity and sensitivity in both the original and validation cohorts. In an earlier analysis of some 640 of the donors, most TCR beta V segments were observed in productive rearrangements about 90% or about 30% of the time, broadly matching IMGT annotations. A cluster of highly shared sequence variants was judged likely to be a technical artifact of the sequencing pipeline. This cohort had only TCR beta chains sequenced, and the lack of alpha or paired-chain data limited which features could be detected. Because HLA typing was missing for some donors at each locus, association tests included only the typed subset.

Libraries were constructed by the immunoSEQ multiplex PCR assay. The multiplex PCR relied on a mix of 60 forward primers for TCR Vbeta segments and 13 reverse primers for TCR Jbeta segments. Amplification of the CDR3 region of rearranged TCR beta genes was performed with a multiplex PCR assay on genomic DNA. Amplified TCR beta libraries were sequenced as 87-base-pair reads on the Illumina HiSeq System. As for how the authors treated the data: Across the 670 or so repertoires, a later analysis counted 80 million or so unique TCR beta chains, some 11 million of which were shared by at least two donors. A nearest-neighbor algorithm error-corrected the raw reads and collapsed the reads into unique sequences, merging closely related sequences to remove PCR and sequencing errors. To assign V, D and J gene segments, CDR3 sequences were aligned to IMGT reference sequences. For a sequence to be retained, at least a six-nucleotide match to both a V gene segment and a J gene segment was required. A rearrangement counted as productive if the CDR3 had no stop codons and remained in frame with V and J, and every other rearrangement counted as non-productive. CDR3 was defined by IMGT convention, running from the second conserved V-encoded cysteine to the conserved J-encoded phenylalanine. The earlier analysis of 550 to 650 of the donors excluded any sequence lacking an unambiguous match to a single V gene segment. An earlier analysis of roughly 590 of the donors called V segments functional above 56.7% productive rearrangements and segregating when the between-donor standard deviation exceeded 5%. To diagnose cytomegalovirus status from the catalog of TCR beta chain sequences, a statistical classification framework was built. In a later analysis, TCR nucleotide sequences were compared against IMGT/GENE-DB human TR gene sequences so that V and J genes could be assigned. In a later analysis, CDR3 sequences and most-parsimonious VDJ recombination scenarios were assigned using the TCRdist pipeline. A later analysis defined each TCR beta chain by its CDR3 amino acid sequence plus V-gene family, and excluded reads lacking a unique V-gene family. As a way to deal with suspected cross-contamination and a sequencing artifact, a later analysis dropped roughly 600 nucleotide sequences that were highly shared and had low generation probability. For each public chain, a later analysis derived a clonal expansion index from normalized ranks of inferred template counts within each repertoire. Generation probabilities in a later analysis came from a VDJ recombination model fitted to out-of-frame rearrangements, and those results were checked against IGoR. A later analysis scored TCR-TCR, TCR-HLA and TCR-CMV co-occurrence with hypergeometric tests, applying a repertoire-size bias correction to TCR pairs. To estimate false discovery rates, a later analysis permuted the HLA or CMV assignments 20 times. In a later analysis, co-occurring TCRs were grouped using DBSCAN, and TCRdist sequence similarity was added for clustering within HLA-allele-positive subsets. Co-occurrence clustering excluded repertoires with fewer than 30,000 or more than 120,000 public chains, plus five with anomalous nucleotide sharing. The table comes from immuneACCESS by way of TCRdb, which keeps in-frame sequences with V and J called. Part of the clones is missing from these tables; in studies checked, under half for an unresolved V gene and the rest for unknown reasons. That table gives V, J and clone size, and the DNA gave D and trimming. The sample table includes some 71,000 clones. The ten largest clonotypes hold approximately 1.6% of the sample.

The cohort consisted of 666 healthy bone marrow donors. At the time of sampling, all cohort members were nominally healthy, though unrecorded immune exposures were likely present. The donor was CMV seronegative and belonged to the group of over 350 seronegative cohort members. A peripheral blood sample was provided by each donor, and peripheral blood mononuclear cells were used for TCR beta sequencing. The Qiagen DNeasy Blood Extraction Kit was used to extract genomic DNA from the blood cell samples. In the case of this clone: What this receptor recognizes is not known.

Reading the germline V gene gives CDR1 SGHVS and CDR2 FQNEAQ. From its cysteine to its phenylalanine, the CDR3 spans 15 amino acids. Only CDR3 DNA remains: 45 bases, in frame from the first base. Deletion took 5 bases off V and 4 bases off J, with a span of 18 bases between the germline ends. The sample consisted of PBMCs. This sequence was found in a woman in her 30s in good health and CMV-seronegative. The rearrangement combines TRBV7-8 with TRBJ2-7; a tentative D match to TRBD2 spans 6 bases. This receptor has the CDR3 CASSLERRDPYEQYF. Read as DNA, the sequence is TGTGCCAGCAGCCTAGAGCGGCGGGACCCGTACGAGCAGTACTTC.